Presented here are 15 T cell receptor beta chains from one specimen sequenced in a study of technical replicates of blood from a few donors. Only in-frame clones appear in the TCRdb table, and some are missing; sequencing was by immunoSEQ multiplex PCR. The table includes over 70,000 clones, roughly 96% detected once. The specimen was T cells isolated from PBMCs. Every receptor here comes from a human donor in good health.

The chain has TRBV15 and TRBJ2-1; 9 bases align to TRBD2. V trimming: 0 bases; J trimming: 7 bases; junction bases outside the gene matches: 7. Germline lookup yields CDR1 LNHNV and CDR2 YYDKDF (reference sequence). The CDR3 loop spans 16 amino acids. CDR3 sequence reads: CATSRDQAGGRNEQFF. CDR3 bases: TGTGCCACCAGCAGAGATCAAGCGGGGGGTCGGAATGAGCAGTTCTTC.

This sequence joins TRBV28 and TRBJ1-3, with TRBD1 matching over 7 bases. CDR1 is MDHEN, CDR2 SYDVKM, per germline. Unmatched junction bases numbered 6, after V lost 5 bases and J lost 5 bases. This CDR3 has 14 residues. CDR3 in DNA: TGTGCCAGCAGTAGACAGGGTCTCCGAAACACCATATATTTT. Its translation: CASSRQGLRNTIYF.

The table lists this clone with a count of one. J is TRBJ1-1 and V is TRBV29-1, with 9 nucleotides matching TRBD1. The CDR3 loop spans 13 amino acids. Unmatched junction bases numbered 8, after V lost 7 bases and J lost 5 bases. Germline loops: CDR1 SQVTM, CDR2 ANQGSEA. The CDR3 is CSGVQGAKTEAFF. The CDR3 bases are TGCAGCGGGGTACAGGGGGCTAAAACTGAAGCTTTCTTT. The whole variable domain, remainder taken from reference TRBV29-1 and TRBJ1-1, is SAVISQKPSRDICQRGTSLTIQCQVDSQVTMMFWYRQQPGQSLTLIATANQGSEATYESGFVIDKFPISRPNLTFSTLTVSNMSPEDSSIYLCSGVQGAKTEAFFGQGTRLTVV.

This clone was counted once. CDR3 sequence: CASSLRERRDTQYF. CDR3 bases: TGTGCCAGCAGCTTACGGGAGCGGAGAGATACGCAGTATTTT. The chain has TRBV11-2 and TRBJ2-3; tentative D call: TRBD2 (6 bases). V was clipped by 2 bases and J by 5 bases, with 11 bases between them. The CDR3 loop spans 14 amino acids. Germline CDR1 is SGHAT and CDR2 is FQNNGV.

The chain joins TRBV7-9 to TRBJ2-2; TRBD2 might be the D (6 bases). The CDR3 has 16 amino acids. V lost 4 bases, J lost 1 base, and 13 bases lay in between. Germline loops: CDR1 SEHNR, CDR2 FQNEAQ (reference sequence). The CDR3 coding sequence is TGTGCCAGCAGCTGGTGGCGGGGAGAGAACACCGGGGAGCTGTTTTTT. Encoded protein: CASSWWRGENTGELFF. The complete variable domain, with remaining parts taken from reference TRBV7-9 and TRBJ2-2, reads DTGVSQNPRHKITKRGQNVTFRCDPISEHNRLYWYRQTLGQGPEFLTYFQNEAQLEKSRLLSDRFSAERPKGSFSTLEIQRTEQGDSAMYLCASSWWRGENTGELFFGEGSRLTVL.

The chain is built from TRBV2 and TRBJ1-2, with TRBD1 matching 10 bases. The germline V gene encodes CDR1 SNHLY and CDR2 FYNNEI. V shed 6 bases and J 2 bases; nucleotides not matched to a gene: 6. This CDR3 region has 15 residues. The CDR3 loop reads CASRGTGAPNYGYTF. Here the CDR3 DNA reads TGTGCCAGCAGGGGGACAGGGGCCCCCAACTATGGCTACACCTTC.

The chain joins TRBV18 to TRBJ2-6; D might be TRBD1 (6 bases). The CDR3 spans 17 residues. CDR1 is KGHSH, CDR2 LQKENI, per germline. Trimming took 5 bases from V and 0 from J, leaving 14 bases between them. Here the CDR3 DNA reads TGTGCCAGCTCATCGATACAACAGGGCTCTGGGGCCAACGTCCTGACTTTC. Its translation is CASSSIQQGSGANVLTF.

This chain uses TRBV2 with TRBJ2-2; D gene uncertain. The germline CDR1 and CDR2 sequences are SNHLY and FYNNEI. The CDR3 is 14 amino acids. V lost 4 bases to trimming and J lost 1 base, with 7 bases between them. The CDR3 DNA is TGTGCCAGCAGTGTAGCCGGGAACACCGGGGAGCTGTTTTTT. It translates to CASSVAGNTGELFF.

The J gene is TRBJ1-1, the V gene TRBV5-1, with unresolved D. The V end was cut by 0 bases, the J end by 0 bases, with 9 bases between. Per germline, CDR1 SGHRS and CDR2 YFSETQ. CDR3 length: 15 residues. CDR3 region: CASSLGVVMNTEAFF. The DNA of the CDR3 is TGCGCCAGCAGCTTGGGTGTCGTTATGAACACTGAAGCTTTCTTT.

The J gene is TRBJ2-7, the V gene TRBV30, with 7 bases matching TRBD1. The germline V gene has CDR1 GTSNPN and CDR2 SVGIG (reference sequence). The CDR3 has 13 residues. Trimming at V came to 3 bases and at J to 5 bases, leaving 7 bases not matched to a gene. The chain's CDR3 is CAWSADRAHEQYF. CDR3 in DNA: TGTGCCTGGAGCGCTGACAGGGCCCACGAGCAGTACTTC.

This rearrangement joins TRBV15 to TRBJ1-1, with D perhaps matching TRBD1 (6 bases). Trimming removed 2 bases from V and 10 bases from J, with 17 bases in between. This CDR3 has 14 amino acids. The germline V gene has CDR1 LNHNV and CDR2 YYDKDF (reference sequence). CDR3 sequence reads: CATSRKIQGSTAFF. The CDR3 coding sequence is TGTGCCACCAGCAGAAAAATACAGGGCTCGACAGCTTTCTTT.

The chain recombines TRBV4-1 with TRBJ2-7; 7 bases are a match to TRBD1. The V segment lost 0 bases and the J segment 2 bases; nucleotides outside the gene matches: 4. From germline, CDR1 is MGHRA and CDR2 YSYEKL. The CDR3 spans 15 residues. Written as DNA, the CDR3 is TGCGCCAGCAGCCAAGAGGACAGGTCCACCTACGAGCAGTACTTC. Its protein is CASSQEDRSTYEQYF.

The chain combines TRBV5-6 with TRBJ2-5; 14 bases line up with TRBD2. Germline values: CDR1 SGHDT, CDR2 YYEEEE. This CDR3 spans 16 amino acids. V shed 4 bases and J 4 bases; nucleotides not matched to a gene: 6. The CDR3 DNA reads TGTGCCAGCAGCCTGGGACTAGCGGGAGTTGGAGAGACCCAGTACTTC. Protein: CASSLGLAGVGETQYF. The complete variable domain, with remaining parts taken from reference TRBV5-6 and TRBJ2-5, reads DAGVTQSPTHLIKTRGQQVTLRCSPKSGHDTVSWYQQALGQGPQFIFQYYEEEERQRGNFPDRFSGHQFPNYSSELNVNALLLGDSALYLCASSLGLAGVGETQYFGPGTRLLVL.

V is TRBV10-3 and J is TRBJ1-2; 8 bases are shared with TRBD1. Trimming at V came to 0 bases and at J to 6 bases, leaving 6 bases not matched to a gene. The CDR3 contains 15 residues. Germline-derived CDR1 and CDR2 are ENHRY and SYGVKD. CDR3 region: CAISESAGGLNGYTF. CDR3 nucleotide sequence: TGTGCCATCAGTGAGTCGGCAGGGGGCTTGAATGGCTACACCTTC.

This clone was found once. The chain joins TRBV19 to TRBJ2-1, with 7 positions matching TRBD2. Germline CDR1 is LNHDA and CDR2 is SQIVND (reference sequence). The CDR3 covers 17 residues. The V and J ends lost 0 bases and 0 bases, in that order; junction bases with no gene match: 5. The CDR3 nucleotides read TGTGCCAGTAGTATAGATCTAGGCGGGAGCTCCTACAATGAGCAGTTCTTC. It encodes CASSIDLGGSSYNEQFF. The variable domain in full, with the rest retrieved from reference TRBV19 and TRBJ2-1, is DGGITQSPKYLFRKEGQNVTLSCEQNLNHDAMYWYRQDPGQGLRLIYYSQIVNDFQKGDIAEGYSVSREKKESFPLTVTSAQKNPTAFYLCASSIDLGGSSYNEQFFGPGTRLTVL.